These 27 T cell receptor beta chains originate from one sample sequenced in a study of T-cell memory formation after mild COVID-19. TCRdb called the 5' RACE reads again in MiXCR, with one record for every CDR3 protein. The data contain hundreds of thousands of distinct CDR3 sequences, roughly 21% of them singletons. Input material: PBMCs or a T cell subset sorted from them (not recorded which). The receptors stem from an adult woman who had mild COVID-19 (a few samples of this study predate the infection). Cell type and time point are not known.

This clonotype was recorded a few times. The V call is TRBV7-2, the J call TRBJ1-1; D may be TRBD1 (5 bases). Germline CDR1 is SGHTA and CDR2 is FQGNSA. Trimming took off 2 bases at V and 4 bases at J, with 14 bases between the two ends. This CDR3 has 15 amino acids. The CDR3 loop is CASSLFAGRITEAFF. Here the CDR3 DNA reads TGTGCCAGCAGCTTATTCGCAGGGAGGATCACTGAAGCTTTCTTT. Based on the CDR3 plus reference TRBV7-2 and TRBJ1-1, the full variable domain is GAGVSQSPSNKVTEKGKDVELRCDPISGHTALYWYRQSLGQGLEFLIYFQGNSAPDKSGLPSDRFSAERTGGSVSTLTIQRTQQEDSAVYLCASSLFAGRITEAFFGQGTRLTVV.

This clonotype was picked up a small number of times. The CDR3 sequence: CASMKTSWVQETQYF. The CDR3 region has the DNA TGTGCCAGTATGAAGACCAGTTGGGTCCAAGAGACCCAGTACTTC. The gene calls are TRBV19 and TRBJ2-5; D ambiguous. Deletions cut 7 bases from V and 1 base from J, with 16 bases between. Germline CDR1 LNHDA, CDR2 SQIVND (reference sequence). The CDR3 sequence is 15 residues long.

The chain has TRBV25-1 and TRBJ2-1, with 8 bases lining up with TRBD1. J gave up 0 bases and V 3 bases, and 4 bases lay outside the gene matches. The CDR3 runs to 16 residues. From germline, CDR1 is MGHDK and CDR2 SYGVNS. Written as DNA, the CDR3 is TGTGCCAGCAGTGACCCGACAGGGGCCTCCTACAATGAGCAGTTCTTC. This translates into CASSDPTGASYNEQFF.

This clonotype was picked up one time. This chain links TRBV29-1 with TRBJ2-5; maybe TRBD1 (6 bases). Trimming took 5 bases from V and 5 from J, leaving 12 bases between them. The CDR3 has 12 amino acids. Germline lookup yields CDR1 SQVTM and CDR2 ANQGSEA. This CDR3 is CSVSDSLETQYF. The CDR3 DNA sequence: TGCAGCGTTTCGGACAGCCTGGAGACCCAGTACTTC.

The gene calls are TRBV6-2 or TRBV6-3 and TRBJ2-3, with TRBD2 as a possible D gene (6 bases). V was cut by 6 bases and J by 5 bases, with 15 bases left in between. The germline V gene encodes CDR1 MNHEY and CDR2 SVGEGT. The CDR3 is 14 residues long. In DNA, the CDR3 is TGTGCCAGCAGCGTGTCGGGAGCGAGAGATACGCAGTATTTT. Its translation: CASSVSGARDTQYF.

In its sample, this clonotype was seen a few times. V and J are TRBV24-1 and TRBJ2-5; perhaps D is TRBD1 or TRBD2 (5 bases each). V was pared by 7 bases and J by 5 bases, with 10 bases between. Germline loops: CDR1 KGHDR, CDR2 SFDVKD. The CDR3 extends over 12 amino acids. CDR3 loop: CATSSREETQYF. CDR3 DNA sequence: TGTGCCACCAGCTCCAGGGAGGAGACCCAGTACTTC.

This clonotype turned up a few times. V gene TRBV29-1 combines with J gene TRBJ2-7; D not certain. The germline V gene has CDR1 SQVTM and CDR2 ANQGSEA. This CDR3 has 12 residues. Trimming shortened V by 4 bases and J by 0 bases, and 7 bases separated the two germline ends. This CDR3 reads CSVAVSSYEQYF. The CDR3 nucleotides read TGCAGCGTTGCCGTGAGCTCCTACGAGCAGTACTTC.

The genes are TRBV7-9 and TRBJ2-1; the D is unclear. The CDR3 is 16 amino acids. Trimming took off 1 base at V and 3 bases at J, with 13 bases between the two ends. Germline V gene sequence: CDR1 SEHNR, CDR2 FQNEAQ (reference sequence). For the CDR3, the DNA is TGTGCCAGCAGCTTAGTTTTGGGGTCCGACTACAATGAGCAGTTCTTC. It translates to CASSLVLGSDYNEQFF.

This clonotype was found a few times. This rearrangement joins TRBV10-3 to TRBJ2-1; 8 nucleotides agree with TRBD1. The CDR3 consists of 14 residues. The trim removed 8 bases at V and 2 bases at J, leaving 5 bases unmatched. Looked up from germline, CDR1 is ENHRY and CDR2 is SYGVKD. This CDR3 reads CAIAQGATYNEQFF. CDR3 nucleotides: TGTGCCATCGCCCAGGGGGCAACCTACAATGAGCAGTTCTTC.

The J gene is TRBJ1-5, the V gene TRBV6-5; unclear D gene. CDR1 and CDR2 from the germline V gene are MNHEY and SVGAGI. The CDR3 has 13 amino acids. Trimming stripped 0 bases from V and 7 bases from J, with 7 bases between. For the CDR3, the DNA is TGTGCCAGCAGTTACTCGTCGGAACAGCCCCAGCATTTT. Amino acid sequence: CASSYSSEQPQHF.

The chain employs TRBV7-9 and TRBJ2-5; 8 positions agree with TRBD2. V lost 2 bases and J lost 4; bases outside the gene matches: 3. CDR3 length: 14 amino acids. Germline V gene sequence: CDR1 SEHNR, CDR2 FQNEAQ (reference sequence). This CDR3 is CASSLSAGGETQYF. The DNA of the CDR3 is TGTGCCAGCAGCTTATCGGCGGGAGGAGAGACCCAGTACTTC.

The chain uses TRBV11-2 and TRBJ1-1; the D gene is possibly TRBD1 (5 bases). Germline CDR1 is SGHAT and CDR2 is FQNNGV. There are 13 residues in the CDR3. V was cut by 6 bases and J by 4 bases, with 12 bases left in between. For the CDR3, the DNA is TGTGCCAGCAGACTCCATCAGGGCACTGAAGCTTTCTTT. Translating it yields CASRLHQGTEAFF. The whole variable domain, filled in from reference TRBV11-2 and TRBJ1-1, reads EAGVAQSPRYKIIEKRQSVAFWCNPISGHATLYWYQQILGQGPKLLIQFQNNGVVDDSQLPKDRFSAERLKGVDSTLKIQPAKLEDSAVYLCASRLHQGTEAFFGQGTRLTVV.

The gene calls are TRBV4-1 and TRBJ2-2; D not certain. The V gene's germline CDR1 is MGHRA and CDR2 YSYEKL. With 1 base removed from V and 5 bases from J, the gap between germline ends came to 17 bases. This CDR3 is 17 amino acids long. The CDR3 nucleotides read TGCGCCAGCAGCCAAGGCCAGCTGCCCTTGGAGACCGGGGAGCTGTTTTTT. Its translation is CASSQGQLPLETGELFF.

V usage is TRBV20-1 and J usage is TRBJ2-3; TRBD1 is a possible D gene (5 bases). Trimming took 6 bases from V and 7 from J, leaving 17 bases between them. The CDR3 totals 13 residues. Germline V gene lookup returns CDR1 DFQATT and CDR2 SNEGSKA (reference sequence). The CDR3 bases are TGCAGTGCCTCCAGGACACGTGGGAATACGCAGTATTTT. Residues: CSASRTRGNTQYF.

This chain uses TRBV7-2 with TRBJ2-7, with a weak D call TRBD2 (5 bases). This CDR3 spans 15 amino acids. Germline V gives CDR1 SGHTA, CDR2 FQGNSA. The V end was cut by 3 bases, the J end by 4 bases, with 16 bases between. This CDR3 is CASSFIYREPYEQYF. The CDR3 DNA reads TGTGCCAGCAGCTTTATATACCGGGAACCTTACGAGCAGTACTTC.

This clonotype was seen at least ten times. The chain joins TRBV4-1 to TRBJ2-7; 8 nucleotides line up with TRBD1. The trim removed 1 base at V and 0 bases at J, leaving 11 bases unmatched. From germline, CDR1 is MGHRA and CDR2 YSYEKL. The length of the CDR3 is 18 residues. CDR3 in amino acids: CASSQGFGRTGSSYEQYF. Here the CDR3 DNA reads TGCGCCAGCAGCCAAGGTTTCGGTCGGACAGGGAGCTCCTACGAGCAGTACTTC.

This clonotype has ten or more counts. V gene TRBV5-6 combines with J gene TRBJ2-1, with D uncertain. Germline lookup yields CDR1 SGHDT and CDR2 YYEEEE. V lost 4 bases to trimming and J lost 10 bases, with 18 bases between them. This CDR3 has 14 amino acids. For the CDR3, the DNA is TGTGCCAGCAGCCCCGGGTTATTGGTCAAAGAGCAGTTCTTC. Protein sequence: CASSPGLLVKEQFF.

The rearrangement uses TRBV28 and TRBJ2-2; D is unresolved. This CDR3 has 13 residues. CDR1 is MDHEN and CDR2 is SYDVKM in the germline V gene. Trimming shortened V by 8 bases and J by 3 bases, and 10 bases separated the two germline ends. CDR3 protein: CASLGEHTGELFF. CDR3 DNA sequence: TGTGCCAGCCTTGGCGAACACACCGGGGAGCTGTTTTTT.

This sequence joins TRBV2 and TRBJ2-7; 7 positions match TRBD1. Germline loops: CDR1 SNHLY, CDR2 FYNNEI. The CDR3 has 11 residues. Trimming removed 7 bases from V and 13 bases from J; junction bases left unmatched: 10. CDR3 in amino acids: CASTPGGQAYF. The CDR3 nucleotides are TGTGCCAGCACCCCCGGCGGACAGGCCTACTTC.

The CDR3: CASSIAGGKNIQYF. DNA of the CDR3: TGTGCCAGTAGTATAGCGGGAGGGAAAAACATTCAGTACTTC. This sequence joins TRBV19 and TRBJ2-4; 8 positions match TRBD2. The CDR3 is 14 residues long. The V and J ends lost 1 base and 4 bases, in that order; junction bases with no gene match: 0. Germline CDR1 LNHDA, CDR2 SQIVND (reference sequence).

The J gene is TRBJ2-7, the V gene TRBV6-6; 10 bases line up with TRBD1. CDR3 length: 17 residues. J gave up 4 bases and V 0 bases, and 9 bases lay outside the gene matches. Germline assignment: CDR1 MNHNY and CDR2 SVGAGI (reference sequence). The DNA of the CDR3 is TGTGCCAGCAGTTACTCACCGGGGACAGGGGCGGGGTACGAGCAGTACTTC. This encodes CASSYSPGTGAGYEQYF.

This clonotype was seen a few times. The chain uses TRBV27 and TRBJ2-3; D perhaps matches TRBD1 (5 bases). The CDR3 runs to 15 residues. Trimming left V 0 bases short and J 1 base short, with 8 bases between. From germline, CDR1 is MNHEY and CDR2 SMNVEV (reference sequence). DNA of the CDR3: TGTGCCAGCAGTTTATCGCAGGGCGGCACAGATACGCAGTATTTT. Translation: CASSLSQGGTDTQYF.

For the CDR3, the DNA is TGCGCCAGCAGCTTCCCCCCAGCGGGAGGGCCCAATGAGCAGTTCTTC. As protein: CASSFPPAGGPNEQFF. V is TRBV4-1 and J is TRBJ2-1; 10 nucleotides align to TRBD2. The CDR3 has 16 residues. CDR1 MGHRA and CDR2 YSYEKL come from the germline V gene. V shed 5 bases and J 6 bases; nucleotides not matched to a gene: 10.

This rearrangement joins TRBV11-3 to TRBJ1-1; possibly TRBD1 for D (6 bases). Germline V gene lookup returns CDR1 SGHNT and CDR2 YENEEA. The V gene lost 7 bases and the J gene lost 5 bases, with 20 bases spanning the gap. CDR3 length: 15 residues. The CDR3 bases are TGTGCCAGCACATCGACGTGGGGGGCTAGGACTGAAGCTTTCTTT. Amino acids: CASTSTWGARTEAFF.

The chain is built from TRBV11-2 and TRBJ1-6; D is possibly TRBD1 (5 bases). The V end lost 5 bases, the J end lost 6 bases, and 20 bases lay between the germline ends. The CDR3 spans 17 residues. CDR1 SGHAT and CDR2 FQNNGV come from the germline V gene. DNA of the CDR3: TGTGCCAGCAGCCCCACTCATGACCCCGGGGGTAATTCACCCCTCCACTTT. Its protein product is CASSPTHDPGGNSPLHF.

V usage is TRBV7-9 and J usage is TRBJ1-3, with D perhaps matching TRBD1 (5 bases). The V gene lost 5 bases and the J gene lost 0 bases, with 17 bases spanning the gap. Germline loops: CDR1 SEHNR, CDR2 FQNEAQ (reference sequence). The CDR3 has 17 residues. In nucleotides, the CDR3 is TGTGCCAGCAGCCGAACCTTGGGGGGGAGCTCTGGAAACACCATATATTTT. This encodes CASSRTLGGSSGNTIYF.

V is TRBV9 and J is TRBJ2-1; 10 bases match TRBD2. The germline gives CDR1 SGDLS, CDR2 YYNGEE. This CDR3 is built from 18 residues. V shed 3 bases and J 6 bases; nucleotides not matched to a gene: 15. Here the CDR3 reads CASSGTSGIPVGGNEQFF. CDR3 DNA: TGTGCCAGCAGCGGGACTAGCGGTATTCCCGTTGGGGGCAATGAGCAGTTCTTC.